This T cell receptor beta chain comes out of a study of shared clonotypes between healthy human individuals. Per the original methods: From ImmunoSEQ came sequences covering only the junction and carrying no quality scores, so filtering differed. Profiled with immunoSEQ multiplex PCR; TCRdb holds only in-frame clones, not every one. The V and J calls and the clone size are those of that table, but D and trimming were determined from the DNA. The table has over a million clones, 70% to 80% seen once. Germline V gene sequence: CDR1 SGHNT, CDR2 YYREEE (reference sequence). V lost 4 bases to trimming and J lost 0 bases, with 10 bases between them. The CDR3 covers 14 residues.

The source material was memory CD4+ T cells sorted from blood. The sample's subset: CD45RA-negative fraction. This clonotype originated in a man younger than 35 in good health. This sequence joins TRBV5-4 and TRBJ2-5; a weak D match, TRBD1 (6 bases). CDR3 DNA sequence: TGTGCCAGCAGCCCCCGGGACAACCAAGAGACCCAGTACTTC. Its protein product is CASSPRDNQETQYF.